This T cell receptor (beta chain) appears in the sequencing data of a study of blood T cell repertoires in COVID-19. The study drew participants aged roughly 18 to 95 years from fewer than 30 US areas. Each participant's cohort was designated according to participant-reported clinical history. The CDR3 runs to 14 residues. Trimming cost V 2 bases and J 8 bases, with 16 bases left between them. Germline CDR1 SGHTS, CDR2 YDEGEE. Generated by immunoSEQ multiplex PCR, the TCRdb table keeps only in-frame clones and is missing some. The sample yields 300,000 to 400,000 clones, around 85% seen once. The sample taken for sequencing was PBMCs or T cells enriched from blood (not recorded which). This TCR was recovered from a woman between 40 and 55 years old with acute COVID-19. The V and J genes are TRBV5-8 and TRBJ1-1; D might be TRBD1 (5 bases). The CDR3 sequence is CASSFTAGFDEAFF. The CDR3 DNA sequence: TGTGCCAGCAGCTTTACTGCAGGGTTTGACGAAGCTTTCTTT.